The sample holds a few counts of the clone carrying this T cell receptor beta chain. These data are taken from a study of blood T cell repertoires in COVID-19. Study as a whole: Sites in the United States, Italy and Spain provided acute and convalescent COVID-19 samples.

Generated by immunoSEQ multiplex PCR, the TCRdb table keeps only in-frame clones and is missing some. This sample has roughly 380,000 clones, with approximately 89% found just once. The V end was cut by 7 bases, the J end by 1 base, with 7 bases between. The CDR3 totals 11 residues. CDR1 GTSNPN and CDR2 SVGIG come from the germline V gene (reference sequence). V is TRBV30 and J is TRBJ1-1, with D hard to call. This clonotype was obtained from a man under 40 who had recovered from COVID-19. The sequenced sample was PBMCs or T cells enriched from blood (not recorded which). The CDR3 reads CAFYKNTEAFF. Here the CDR3 DNA reads TGTGCCTTTTACAAGAACACTGAAGCTTTCTTT.